A selection of T cell receptor beta chains follows, all from one sample in a study of PD-1 blockade in classical Hodgkin lymphoma. The assay was immunoSEQ multiplex PCR, and TCRdb's table has in-frame clones only and misses some. The table lists about 27,000 clones, approximately 81% of them singletons. Sequencing used peripheral blood mononuclear cells (PBMCs), obtained before the second cycle of nivolumab. Every receptor here comes from a human donor with classical Hodgkin lymphoma. Both conserved end residues are part of each CDR3. The order of the fields is D gene, J gene, clone size, V gene, CDR3 DNA, CDR3 protein. The D gene is left open where the match is weak. The size of a clone is reported for some rows only, either as once, few or many, or as a class for expanded clones.

-	TRBJ2-7	-	TRBV11-2	TGTGCCAGCAGCTTAGGACTGGACTCCTACGAGCAGTACTTC	CASSLGLDSYEQYF
-	TRBJ2-5	-	TRBV19	TGTGCCAGTAAGTCAAGGGACGGGACCCAGTACTTC	CASKSRDGTQYF
TRBD1	TRBJ2-1	-	TRBV9	TGTGCCAGCAGCACTCGACAGGGGCCTTACAATGAGCAGTTCTTC	CASSTRQGPYNEQFF
-	TRBJ1-2	-	TRBV5-4	TGTGCCAGCAGCTTTGGACAAGCATATGGCTACACCTTC	CASSFGQAYGYTF
TRBD1	TRBJ2-7	-	TRBV9	TGTGCCAGCAGCGTAGCTTCGGGGACAGGGTCCGGGTTCGCCTACGAGCAGTACTTC	CASSVASGTGSGFAYEQYF
-	TRBJ1-2	-	TRBV5-1	TGCGCCAGCGGGCAGGGGTATGGCTACACCTTC	CASGQGYGYTF
TRBD2	TRBJ2-2	-	TRBV4-1	TGCGCCAGCAGCCAAGATTTATTCGGACTAGCGTTCACCGGGGAGCTGTTTTTT	CASSQDLFGLAFTGELFF
-	TRBJ1-5	-	TRBV6-4	TGTGCCAGCAGTACCGACAGAGATCAGCCCCAGCATTTT	CASSTDRDQPQHF
-	TRBJ2-5	once	TRBV11-2	TGTGCCAGCAGCGTTCAGGAGTCACGGGGGGAGACCCAGTACTTC	CASSVQESRGETQYF
-	TRBJ1-1	-	TRBV11-3	TGTGCCAGCAGCCGACAAGCGAGGACTGAAGCTTTCTTT	CASSRQARTEAFF
-	TRBJ2-3	-	TRBV15	TGTGCCACCAGCAGAGTAGACAGGAGCACAGATACGCAGTATTTT	CATSRVDRSTDTQYF
-	TRBJ2-5	-	TRBV6-1	TGTGCCAGCAGTGAATTCCCCACCCCAGGAGAGACCCAGTACTTC	CASSEFPTPGETQYF
TRBD1	TRBJ1-6	-	TRBV6-6	TGTGCCAGCAGGGCCGGGACAGGGGCTTCACCCCTCCACTTT	CASRAGTGASPLHF
-	TRBJ1-3	-	TRBV6-6	TGTGCCAGCAGTAGGGCTGGGGAGGGAAACACCATATATTTT	CASSRAGEGNTIYF
-	TRBJ2-6	-	TRBV7-9	TGCGCCAGCAGCCCTTACGAGGGGAGTGGGGCCAACGTCCTGACTTTC	CASSPYEGSGANVLTF
-	TRBJ2-5	-	TRBV19	TGTGCCAGTAGTATTTCCAACCAAGAGACCCAGTACTTC	CASSISNQETQYF
-	TRBJ1-1	few	TRBV2	TGTGCCAGCAGAGCCGACAGTACCAACACTGAAGCTTTCTTT	CASRADSTNTEAFF